The 30 T cell receptor beta chains below come from one sample, sequenced in a study of cytomegalovirus exposure and HLA in healthy donors. Amplification used 60 Vbeta primers and 13 Jbeta primers. The method was immunoSEQ multiplex PCR; TCRdb's version includes in-frame clones alone and lacks a portion of them. The sample contains some 110,000 clones, around three quarters of which appear only once. Sample: PBMCs. These receptor sequences come from a woman aged 55-75 years in good health and CMV-seropositive.

This sequence joins TRBV9 and TRBJ1-1, with D perhaps matching TRBD1 (5 bases). Germline V CDR1 and CDR2: SGDLS, YYNGEE. Trimming shortened V by 3 bases and J by 0 bases, and 9 bases separated the two germline ends. The CDR3 has 14 amino acids. The CDR3 nucleotides are TGTGCCAGCAGCGCACAGGTTATGAACACTGAAGCTTTCTTT. It is translated as CASSAQVMNTEAFF.

The chain couples TRBV2 to TRBJ2-3; 8 bases line up with TRBD2. Unmatched junction bases numbered 7, after V lost 8 bases and J lost 0 bases. This CDR3 has 15 amino acids. In germline, CDR1 is SNHLY, CDR2 FYNNEI. The chain's CDR3 is CASGAGALSTDTQYF. The CDR3 DNA sequence: TGTGCCAGCGGAGCGGGGGCTCTTAGCACAGATACGCAGTATTTT. The full variable domain, in which reference TRBV2 and TRBJ2-3 provide the parts outside the CDR3, is EPEVTQTPSHQVTQMGQEVILRCVPISNHLYFYWYRQILGQKVEFLVSFYNNEISEKSEIFDDQFSVERPDGSNFTLKIRSTKLEDSAMYFCASGAGALSTDTQYFGPGTRLTVL.

The rearrangement joins TRBV27 to TRBJ2-1; maybe TRBD1 (5 bases). The length of the CDR3 is 12 residues. From germline, CDR1 is MNHEY and CDR2 SMNVEV (reference sequence). V was trimmed by 5 bases and J by 7 bases, leaving 9 bases between them. The CDR3 here is CASSLTVNEQFF. CDR3 DNA: TGTGCCAGCAGTCTGACAGTTAATGAGCAGTTCTTC.

V usage is TRBV5-4 and J usage is TRBJ1-1, with 7 bases identical to TRBD1. The germline CDR1 and CDR2 sequences are SGHNT and YYREEE (reference sequence). Trimming cost V 3 bases and J 1 base; bases outside gene matches: 12. CDR3 size: 17 residues. This CDR3 is CASSSVTGARWNTEAFF. CDR3 bases: TGTGCCAGCAGCTCCGTTACAGGGGCGCGGTGGAACACTGAAGCTTTCTTT.

Written as DNA, the CDR3 is TGTGCTAGTGGTTTGGGAGAAATAGCTAACACTGAAGCTTTCTTT. This encodes CASGLGEIANTEAFF. The chain combines TRBV12-5 with TRBJ1-1, with D uncertain. V was trimmed by 1 base and J by 2 bases, leaving 11 bases between them. The CDR3 has 15 residues. The germline V gene encodes CDR1 LGHNT and CDR2 FRNRAP.

The V and J genes are TRBV9 and TRBJ1-6; 8 bases agree with TRBD1. The length of the CDR3 is 13 residues. Trimming at V came to 0 bases and at J to 11 bases, leaving 1 base not matched to a gene. Germline CDR1 reads SGDLS; CDR2 reads YYNGEE. The chain's CDR3 is CASSVEDRAPLHF. CDR3 coding DNA: TGTGCCAGCAGCGTAGAGGACAGGGCACCCCTCCACTTT.

The chain carries TRBV7-6 and TRBJ1-4; the D gene is possibly TRBD1 (5 bases). Germline CDR1 and CDR2: SGHVS and FNYEAQ. V was trimmed by 5 bases and J by 4 bases, leaving 17 bases between them. The CDR3 runs to 16 residues. CDR3 amino acids: CASSRQGQGYNEKLFF. CDR3 nucleotide sequence: TGTGCCAGCAGCCGTCAGGGTCAGGGTTATAATGAAAAACTGTTTTTT.

The chain recombines TRBV7-2 with TRBJ1-4; D may be TRBD1 (5 bases). This CDR3 is 16 amino acids long. Germline V lookup: CDR1 SGHTA, CDR2 FQGNSA. Trimming shortened V by 3 bases and J by 4 bases, and 15 bases separated the two germline ends. This chain's CDR3 is CASSLSRPGLNEKLFF. CDR3 DNA: TGTGCCAGCAGCTTGTCTCGGCCAGGGCTTAATGAAAAACTGTTTTTT.

The rearrangement uses TRBV7-9 and TRBJ2-5; D unresolved. CDR1 and CDR2 from the germline V gene are SEHNR and FQNEAQ (reference sequence). V lost 1 base to trimming and J lost 4 bases, with 10 bases between them. The CDR3 is 14 amino acids. The CDR3 coding sequence is TGTGCCAGCAGCTTAGGGCAGATTGGAGAGACCCAGTACTTC. Amino acid sequence: CASSLGQIGETQYF.

CDR3 nucleotide sequence: TGTGCCAGCAGTTACATCGGGGGGGGTGCAGATACGCAGTATTTT. Translation gives CASSYIGGGADTQYF. This rearrangement joins TRBV6-6 to TRBJ2-3; 8 nucleotides align to TRBD2. The CDR3 is 15 amino acids. Germline-derived CDR1 and CDR2 are MNHNY and SVGAGI (reference sequence). Unmatched junction bases numbered 5, after V lost 2 bases and J lost 4 bases.

The chain couples TRBV28 to TRBJ1-1; D possibly corresponds to TRBD1 (5 bases). The V end was cut by 3 bases, the J end by 4 bases, with 24 bases between. There are 18 residues in the CDR3. CDR1 and CDR2 (germline): MDHEN, SYDVKM. The CDR3 DNA is TGTGCCAGCAGTTTTATTGCGGGGGTTTCCACCGAGGGCACTGAAGCTTTCTTT. It translates to CASSFIAGVSTEGTEAFF.

The chain links TRBV7-9 to TRBJ2-1, with TRBD2 matching 12 bases. Germline assignment: CDR1 SEHNR and CDR2 FQNEAQ (reference sequence). The CDR3 is 15 residues long. The ends lost 3 bases at V and 6 bases at J; junction bases unmatched: 3. The CDR3 nucleotides read TGTGCCAGCAGCTTCGGACTAGCGGGACCCAATGAGCAGTTCTTC. Translating it yields CASSFGLAGPNEQFF.

This sequence joins TRBV5-6 and TRBJ2-5; no firm D call. Germline V gene data show CDR1 as SGHDT and CDR2 as YYEEEE. The V and J ends lost 4 bases and 6 bases respectively, with 10 bases between them. The CDR3 consists of 12 residues. The DNA for the CDR3 is TGTGCCAGCAGCCCTACTGGTCAGACCCAGTACTTC. It yields the protein CASSPTGQTQYF.

There are a few counts of this clone. The rearrangement uses TRBV6-5 and TRBJ1-2, with 7 bases matching TRBD1. The germline CDR1 and CDR2 sequences are MNHEY and SVGAGI. The CDR3 extends over 13 amino acids. The ends lost 5 bases at V and 5 bases at J; junction bases unmatched: 5. The CDR3 here is CASSQDRVYGYTF. In DNA, the CDR3 is TGTGCCAGCAGTCAAGACAGGGTGTATGGCTACACCTTC.

The CDR3 loop is CASSAGTVNQPQHF. Written as DNA, the CDR3 is TGTGCCAGCAGCGCGGGGACAGTCAATCAGCCCCAGCATTTT. The chain links TRBV9 to TRBJ1-5, with 7 bases that match TRBD1. CDR1 is SGDLS, CDR2 YYNGEE, per germline. The CDR3 runs 14 residues. V lost 3 bases to trimming and J lost 3 bases; unmatched junction nucleotides: 3.

This clone appeared once. CDR3 in amino acids: CASSSGLAYEQYF. The CDR3 DNA reads as TGTGCCAGCAGCAGCGGACTAGCCTACGAGCAGTACTTC. J is TRBJ2-7 and V is TRBV25-1; 7 bases line up with TRBD2. V was clipped by 6 bases and J by 2 bases; unmatched bases: 4. Germline-derived CDR1 and CDR2 are MGHDK and SYGVNS. The CDR3 covers 13 residues.

This CDR3 is CASSFGGYSNQPQHF. CDR3 DNA sequence: TGTGCCAGCAGCTTCGGCGGATATAGCAATCAGCCCCAGCATTTT. V gene TRBV7-2 combines with J gene TRBJ1-5, with D unresolved. The germline V gene has CDR1 SGHTA and CDR2 FQGNSA. The CDR3 covers 15 residues. V lost 3 bases to trimming and J lost 0 bases, with 9 bases between them.

This chain uses TRBV18 with TRBJ2-2, with D possibly being TRBD1 (6 bases). The CDR3 is made up of 15 amino acids. Germline lookup yields CDR1 KGHSH and CDR2 LQKENI. V was shortened by 1 base and J by 4 bases, with 10 bases between the two germline ends. The CDR3 DNA reads TGTGCCAGCTCACCACAGGGGGATGGCACCGGGGAGCTGTTTTTT. Amino acids: CASSPQGDGTGELFF.

The V call is TRBV29-1, the J call TRBJ2-5, with 14 bases identical to TRBD2. The J call is uncertain, as TRBJ2-7 better fits the DNA end. There are 16 residues in the CDR3. CDR1 and CDR2 from the germline V gene are SQVTM and ANQGSEA. This CDR3 is CSVAQFRLAGGYEQYF. As DNA, the CDR3 is TGCAGCGTTGCTCAGTTTCGACTAGCGGGAGGGTACGAGCAGTACTTC.

The chain has TRBV19 and TRBJ1-4; TRBD1 matches at 8 bases. The junction had 1 base not matched to a gene; V was cut back by 4 bases and J by 3 bases. Per the germline V gene, CDR1 is LNHDA and CDR2 is SQIVND (reference sequence). The CDR3 runs to 14 residues. The CDR3 protein is CASSKDRANEKLFF. CDR3 DNA: TGTGCCAGTAGTAAGGACAGGGCTAATGAAAAACTGTTTTTT.

In the case of this clone: The junction departs from the called germline gene at one end, perhaps through a read error. V and J are TRBV5-5 and TRBJ2-7; 10 positions match TRBD1. The CDR3 runs to 14 residues. Germline lookup yields CDR1 SGHKS and CDR2 YYEKEE (reference sequence). CDR3 nucleotides: TGTGTCAGCAGCTGGGGGACAGGGGCCTACGAGCAGTACTTC. It translates to CVSSWGTGAYEQYF.

The rearrangement joins TRBV5-4 to TRBJ2-7, with 7 bases that match TRBD2. Trimming took 3 bases from V and 5 from J; bases not matched to a gene: 11. From germline, CDR1 is SGHNT and CDR2 YYREEE (reference sequence). The CDR3 extends over 15 amino acids. The CDR3 region has the DNA TGTGCCAGCAGCTCGGGACTATGGCAGAGGGACGAGCAGTACTTC. Protein: CASSSGLWQRDEQYF.

The chain joins TRBV27 to TRBJ2-1; a weak D match, TRBD2 (5 bases). Germline V gene data show CDR1 as MNHEY and CDR2 as SMNVEV (reference sequence). Trimming cost V 5 bases and J 3 bases, with 17 bases left between them. CDR3 length: 16 residues. The CDR3 DNA sequence: TGTGCCAGCAGTACCCGAGGGATTCTTTACTACAATGAGCAGTTCTTC. It encodes CASSTRGILYYNEQFF.

The genes are TRBV4-1 and TRBJ2-3; 13 bases line up with TRBD2. CDR1 is MGHRA, CDR2 YSYEKL, per germline. The CDR3 is made up of 20 amino acids. V lost 5 bases, J lost 2 bases, and 16 bases stayed unmatched. The CDR3 is CASSFYAGTSGEPTTDTQYF. The CDR3 region has the DNA TGCGCCAGCAGCTTTTACGCCGGGACTAGCGGGGAGCCCACCACAGATACGCAGTATTTT.

The chain is built from TRBV29-1 and TRBJ2-2, with 8 bases that match TRBD1. CDR3 length equals 15 residues. In germline, CDR1 is SQVTM, CDR2 ANQGSEA. Trimming removed 3 bases from V and 5 bases from J; junction bases left unmatched: 8. The CDR3: CSVEGDRQATGELFF. The CDR3 DNA reads TGCAGCGTTGAGGGGGACAGGCAAGCGACCGGGGAGCTGTTTTTT.

The chain carries TRBV29-1 and TRBJ1-2; the match to TRBD1 covers 12 bases. This CDR3 spans 16 amino acids. Germline V gives CDR1 SQVTM, CDR2 ANQGSEA. The CDR3 DNA reads TGCAGTGCTCCAATCCGGGACAGGGGGCTAGGATATGGCTACACCTTC. Translated: CSAPIRDRGLGYGYTF. Drawing the rest from reference TRBV29-1 and TRBJ1-2, the complete variable domain is SAVISQKPSRDICQRGTSLTIQCQVDSQVTMMFWYRQQPGQSLTLIATANQGSEATYESGFVIDKFPISRPNLTFSTLTVSNMSPEDSSIYLCSAPIRDRGLGYGYTFGSGTRLTVV.

The gene calls are TRBV5-1 and TRBJ1-2; 7 bases line up with TRBD1. CDR3 length: 21 residues. Germline CDR1 is SGHRS and CDR2 is YFSETQ. The V gene end was trimmed by 4 bases and the J gene end by 0 bases; junction bases not matched to a gene: 24. The CDR3 bases are TGCGCCAGCAGCCTGATGACAGGGACCCGCAGCTTGAAGAGGGCTAACTATGGCTACACCTTC. Translation: CASSLMTGTRSLKRANYGYTF.

The J gene is TRBJ2-2, the V gene TRBV7-9; D perhaps matches TRBD1 (6 bases). There are 15 residues in the CDR3. From germline, CDR1 is SEHNR and CDR2 FQNEAQ (reference sequence). V was pared by 2 bases and J by 7 bases, with 14 bases between. The CDR3 sequence is CASSLREGGIGELFF. CDR3 bases: TGTGCCAGCAGCTTAAGGGAAGGGGGAATCGGGGAGCTGTTTTTT. The variable domain in full, with the rest retrieved from reference TRBV7-9 and TRBJ2-2, is DTGVSQNPRHKITKRGQNVTFRCDPISEHNRLYWYRQTLGQGPEFLTYFQNEAQLEKSRLLSDRFSAERPKGSFSTLEIQRTEQGDSAMYLCASSLREGGIGELFFGEGSRLTVL.

The chain carries TRBV15 and TRBJ2-7; 8 bases are a match to TRBD1. CDR1 and CDR2 (germline): LNHNV, YYDKDF (reference sequence). Trimming cost V 0 bases and J 7 bases; bases outside gene matches: 11. This CDR3 is 16 amino acids long. CDR3 loop: CATSRETGTGMREQYF. The DNA of the CDR3 is TGTGCCACCAGCAGAGAGACCGGGACAGGTATGAGGGAGCAGTACTTC.

This clone was detected a few times. The chain recombines TRBV29-1 with TRBJ1-2; TRBD1 matches 8 bases. The CDR3 has 11 residues. Germline V gene data show CDR1 as SQVTM and CDR2 as ANQGSEA. The trim removed 6 bases at V and 8 bases at J, leaving 5 bases unmatched. The CDR3 sequence: CSVRRGQGYTF. The CDR3 coding sequence is TGCAGCGTGCGCAGGGGGCAGGGCTACACCTTC. The full variable domain, rest sourced from reference TRBV29-1 and TRBJ1-2, is SAVISQKPSRDICQRGTSLTIQCQVDSQVTMMFWYRQQPGQSLTLIATANQGSEATYESGFVIDKFPISRPNLTFSTLTVSNMSPEDSSIYLCSVRRGQGYTFGSGTRLTVV.